This T cell receptor (beta chain) was identified in a study of blood T cells in healthy people across ages. Using a J-beta primer mix together with a sample-barcoded 5' primer, a second PCR was run for about 6 to 11 cycles. TCRdb reprocessed the 5' RACE reads with MiXCR, giving one entry per CDR3 protein. The table records 550,000 to 800,000 distinct CDR3 sequences, approximately 21% of them present only once. Germline lookup yields CDR1 DFQATT and CDR2 SNEGSKA (reference sequence). This CDR3 region has 16 residues. The ends lost 0 bases at V and 2 bases at J; junction bases unmatched: 6. This clonotype turned up a few times. The sample providers were healthy Caucasian people from Russia, aged about 6 to 95.

This chain uses TRBV20-1 with TRBJ2-1; 8 bases are shared with TRBD2. This receptor was identified in a man in his 70s in good health. Sequencing input: blood. The CDR3 sequence: CSARDVREGPYNEQFF. CDR3 nucleotides: TGCAGTGCTAGAGATGTCCGGGAGGGCCCCTACAATGAGCAGTTCTTC.